Presented here are 23 T cell receptor beta chains from one specimen sequenced in a study of blood T cell repertoires in COVID-19. Method: immunoSEQ multiplex PCR; TCRdb's copy keeps in-frame clones and lacks some. The sample records fewer than 200,000 clones, around 81% being singletons. The sequenced sample consisted of peripheral blood. The source of these receptors is a woman in her thirties or forties with COVID-19, enrolled during active disease.

J is TRBJ2-7 and V is TRBV11-3; D ambiguous. This CDR3 has 12 amino acids. The V gene lost 0 bases and the J gene lost 7 bases, with 7 bases spanning the gap. Germline assignment: CDR1 SGHNT and CDR2 YENEEA. CDR3 sequence reads: CASSLDRGEQYF. The CDR3 DNA reads as TGTGCCAGCAGCTTAGACCGCGGTGAGCAGTACTTC.

The chain combines TRBV7-9 with TRBJ1-2; D uncertain. Per the germline V gene, CDR1 is SEHNR and CDR2 is FQNEAQ (reference sequence). The germline V and J ends were trimmed by 10 bases and 6 bases, with 12 bases remaining between them. This CDR3 has 11 residues. The CDR3 DNA follows: TGTGCCACCATATCACCGGATGGCTACACCTTC. Its translation is CATISPDGYTF. The full variable domain, its missing parts supplied by reference TRBV7-9 and TRBJ1-2, is DTGVSQNPRHKITKRGQNVTFRCDPISEHNRLYWYRQTLGQGPEFLTYFQNEAQLEKSRLLSDRFSAERPKGSFSTLEIQRTEQGDSAMYLCATISPDGYTFGSGTRLTVV.

V usage is TRBV11-2 and J usage is TRBJ2-2; TRBD1 is a possible D gene (5 bases). V shed 1 base and J shed 5 bases, with 11 bases lying between them. From germline, CDR1 is SGHAT and CDR2 FQNNGV. The CDR3 sequence is 15 residues long. Here the CDR3 reads CASSLVARGTGELFF. CDR3 sequence (DNA): TGTGCCAGCAGCTTAGTAGCAAGGGGAACCGGGGAGCTGTTTTTT.

This clone has a handful of counts. The V call is TRBV30, the J call TRBJ1-2; 8 bases map to TRBD1. Germline CDR1 reads GTSNPN; CDR2 reads SVGIG (reference sequence). V trimming: 4 bases; J trimming: 8 bases; junction bases outside the gene matches: 9. This CDR3 contains 13 residues. CDR3 bases: TGTGCCTGGAACTTCAGGGGGCGCGAGGGCTACACCTTC. Its translation: CAWNFRGREGYTF.

The genes are TRBV20-1 and TRBJ1-1; D gene uncertain. In germline, CDR1 is DFQATT, CDR2 SNEGSKA (reference sequence). CDR3 length: 11 amino acids. The V and J ends lost 6 bases and 3 bases respectively, with 8 bases between them. In DNA form, the CDR3 reads TGCAGTGCAGGACTGTACACTGAAGCTTTCTTT. It yields the protein CSAGLYTEAFF.

The rearrangement uses TRBV28 and TRBJ1-2; unclear D gene. Germline V gene sequence: CDR1 MDHEN, CDR2 SYDVKM. Between the trimmed V and J ends, which lost 6 bases and 4 bases, there was a span of 12 bases. This CDR3 spans 13 amino acids. The chain's CDR3 is CASSSTIFYGYTF. CDR3 DNA: TGTGCCAGCAGCTCCACTATATTCTATGGCTACACCTTC.

The rearrangement uses TRBV4-1 and TRBJ1-4; tentative D call: TRBD1 (6 bases). Germline loops: CDR1 MGHRA, CDR2 YSYEKL. This CDR3 comprises 15 residues. Trimming cost V 2 bases and J 7 bases, with 14 bases left between them. The CDR3 sequence: CASSQIKGVGEKLFF. The DNA of the CDR3 is TGCGCCAGCAGCCAAATTAAGGGGGTGGGTGAAAAACTGTTTTTT.

There are a few counts of this clone. A much larger clone sits a single nucleotide away, making a read error possible. This sample also contains other DNA sequences that code for the same CDR3. V is TRBV19 and J is TRBJ1-5; D is possibly TRBD1 (6 bases). This CDR3 contains 14 residues. Germline V lookup: CDR1 LNHDA, CDR2 SQIVND (reference sequence). Trimming removed 2 bases at V and 7 bases at J, with 12 bases between. The CDR3 DNA follows: TGTGCCAGTAGTATACAGGGGTTGGGGCAGCCCCAGCATTTT. Translated, it gives CASSIQGLGQPQHF.

CDR3 sequence reads: CASSPGTGKSHGYTF. In DNA form, the CDR3 reads TGTGCCAGCAGTCCCGGGACAGGGAAATCCCATGGCTACACCTTC. The J gene is TRBJ1-2, the V gene TRBV6-5, with 9 bases identical to TRBD1. The V and J ends lost 5 bases and 6 bases, in that order; junction bases with no gene match: 10. This CDR3 spans 15 amino acids. The germline V gene has CDR1 MNHEY and CDR2 SVGAGI.

The chain recombines TRBV20-1 with TRBJ2-7; D not certain. This CDR3 has 11 amino acids. Trimming cost V 3 bases and J 3 bases, with 6 bases left between them. Per the germline V gene, CDR1 is DFQATT and CDR2 is SNEGSKA (reference sequence). DNA of the CDR3: TGCAGTGCTAGTAACTTCTACGAGCAGTACTTC. Encoded protein: CSASNFYEQYF.

This clone was counted only a few times. V gene TRBV9 combines with J gene TRBJ2-1, with 7 bases lining up with TRBD1. V lost 4 bases, J lost 4 bases, and 8 bases stayed unmatched. Germline CDR1 is SGDLS and CDR2 is YYNGEE. This CDR3 region has 15 residues. The CDR3 nucleotides are TGTGCCAGCAGCCCCTCTGTGGGACAGTACAATGAGCAGTTCTTC. Protein product: CASSPSVGQYNEQFF.

The chain joins TRBV20-1 to TRBJ2-5, with TRBD1 matching 7 bases. Germline loops: CDR1 DFQATT, CDR2 SNEGSKA (reference sequence). The CDR3 totals 14 residues. V was clipped by 3 bases and J by 2 bases; unmatched bases: 6. The CDR3 loop is CSASIRDSQETQYF. In DNA, the CDR3 is TGCAGTGCTAGTATCCGGGACAGTCAAGAGACCCAGTACTTC.

The chain joins TRBV11-2 to TRBJ2-2; 9 bases are shared with TRBD2. The CDR3 runs 16 residues. The V gene end was trimmed by 1 base and the J gene end by 6 bases; junction bases not matched to a gene: 6. Germline V lookup: CDR1 SGHAT, CDR2 FQNNGV. DNA for the CDR3: TGTGCCAGCAGCTTAGGCCTAGCGGGGTACCCCGGGGAGCTGTTTTTT. As protein: CASSLGLAGYPGELFF.

This chain links TRBV19 with TRBJ1-3; no clear D. Looked up from germline, CDR1 is LNHDA and CDR2 is SQIVND (reference sequence). The CDR3 contains 15 residues. Trimming took 3 bases from V and 0 from J, leaving 9 bases between them. The CDR3 coding sequence is TGTGCCAGTAGTATCAGGCCAAGCTCTGGAAACACCATATATTTT. This sequence encodes CASSIRPSSGNTIYF.

The CDR3, as DNA: TGTGCCAGCAGCCCAGGGGGCACGGTGGAGTATTTT. Translated, it gives CASSPGGTVEYF. The chain joins TRBV7-9 to TRBJ2-3; 8 nucleotides match TRBD1. The CDR3 spans 12 residues. With V trimmed by 5 bases and J by 13 bases, 8 bases remained unmatched. Per the germline V gene, CDR1 is SEHNR and CDR2 is FQNEAQ (reference sequence).

This chain connects TRBV3-1 (or the pseudogene TRBV3-2) to TRBJ1-5; D unclear. This CDR3 is 15 amino acids long. V was shortened by 1 base and J by 3 bases, with 10 bases between the two germline ends. From germline, CDR1 is LGHDT and CDR2 YNNKEL (reference sequence). Here the CDR3 DNA reads TGTGCCAGCAGCCAAGCGCCACAGAACAATCAGCCCCAGCATTTT. Translated, it gives CASSQAPQNNQPQHF.

The chain couples TRBV5-4 to TRBJ2-5; D may be TRBD1 (6 bases). Trimming pared 4 bases from V and 3 bases from J, leaving 13 bases between. The CDR3 extends over 14 amino acids. The germline V gene encodes CDR1 SGHNT and CDR2 YYREEE (reference sequence). DNA for the CDR3: TGTGCCAGCAGCCGAGACAGGCATGAAGAGACCCAGTACTTC. It encodes CASSRDRHEETQYF.

The gene calls are TRBV11-1 and TRBJ2-3, with D maybe TRBD1 (6 bases). Trimming removed 5 bases from V and 5 bases from J, with 17 bases in between. In germline, CDR1 is SGHAT, CDR2 FQDESV (reference sequence). The CDR3 sequence is 15 residues long. The DNA for the CDR3 is TGTGCCAGCAGCATGAAGGGGGTTGGAAGAGATACGCAGTATTTT. It translates to CASSMKGVGRDTQYF.

J is TRBJ2-3 and V is TRBV5-4; possibly TRBD1 for D (5 bases). The CDR3 runs 15 residues. Trimming took 4 bases from V and 0 from J, leaving 12 bases between them. Germline V gene lookup returns CDR1 SGHNT and CDR2 YYREEE (reference sequence). The CDR3 region is CASSEDSRSTDTQYF. As DNA, the CDR3 is TGTGCCAGCAGCGAAGACAGCCGAAGCACAGATACGCAGTATTTT.

CDR3 sequence reads: CASSPIQNTGELFF. DNA of the CDR3: TGTGCCAGCTCACCAATTCAGAACACCGGGGAGCTGTTTTTT. This chain uses TRBV18 with TRBJ2-2; D is uncertain. The CDR3 is 14 amino acids. Germline V gene data show CDR1 as KGHSH and CDR2 as LQKENI. V lost 2 bases and J 1 base, leaving 5 bases between the germline ends.

This clone was observed a few times. The J gene is TRBJ2-2, the V gene TRBV6-5; 7 bases are shared with TRBD1. This CDR3 comprises 15 residues. Germline V gene data show CDR1 as MNHEY and CDR2 as SVGAGI. J gave up 0 bases and V 6 bases, and 4 bases lay outside the gene matches. CDR3: CASRPGQTNTGELFF. The CDR3 DNA reads TGTGCCAGCAGACCGGGACAGACGAACACCGGGGAGCTGTTTTTT.

The rearrangement uses TRBV30 and TRBJ2-2; D perhaps matches TRBD1 (5 bases). The CDR3 contains 13 residues. CDR1 is GTSNPN and CDR2 is SVGIG in the germline V gene (reference sequence). Between the trimmed V and J ends, which lost 4 bases and 6 bases, there was a span of 12 bases. This chain's CDR3 is CAWNVQGPGELFF. DNA for the CDR3: TGTGCCTGGAATGTCCAGGGCCCCGGGGAGCTGTTTTTT.

The rearrangement links TRBV7-3 to TRBJ2-2; perhaps TRBD2 as D (6 bases). The germline V gene encodes CDR1 SGHTA and CDR2 FQGTGA. The CDR3 has 16 residues. The V gene lost 2 bases and the J gene lost 1 base, with 11 bases spanning the gap. The DNA for the CDR3 is TGTGCCAGCAGCTTAGTTGGGACTTTGAACACCGGGGAGCTGTTTTTT. This codes for CASSLVGTLNTGELFF. The variable domain in full, with the rest retrieved from reference TRBV7-3 and TRBJ2-2, is GAGVSQTPSNKVTEKGKYVELRCDPISGHTALYWYRQSLGQGPEFLIYFQGTGAADDSGLPNDRFFAVRPEGSVSTLKIQRTERGDSAVYLCASSLVGTLNTGELFFGEGSRLTVL.